The 14 T cell receptor beta chains presented below share a single source sample, sequenced in a study of T cell changes during pregnancy in multiple sclerosis (dated by TCRdb to between 2017 and 2020). The library was produced with the immunoSEQ multiplex PCR assay. Held by TCRdb, this immuneACCESS table contains in-frame sequences only and omits some clones. Under half of the omission traces to an unresolved V gene where checked; the cause of the rest is unknown. The sample has approximately 35,000 clones on record, more than 70% of them singletons. The top ten clonotypes cover more than 0.7% of the sample. The sequencing used CD4+ T cells from peripheral blood mononuclear cells, collected after pregnancy. These TCRs come from a female donor in good health, enrolled as a control in a pregnancy study.

The chain recombines TRBV5-1 with TRBJ2-1, with D possibly matching TRBD2 (6 bases). The CDR3 loop spans 14 amino acids. Germline-derived CDR1 and CDR2 are SGHRS and YFSETQ. With 5 bases removed from V and 8 bases from J, the gap between germline ends came to 17 bases. The CDR3 bases are TGCGCCAGCAGACCGGGACTGGAGCTCGATGAGCAGTTCTTC. Amino acid sequence: CASRPGLELDEQFF.

The J gene is TRBJ1-2, the V gene TRBV10-3; D not resolved. This CDR3 is built from 15 residues. Per germline, CDR1 ENHRY and CDR2 SYGVKD. Trimming stripped 6 bases from V and 3 bases from J, with 17 bases between. Here the CDR3 reads CAIRPIKAGYYGYTF. CDR3 nucleotide sequence: TGTGCCATCAGGCCAATAAAGGCGGGGTACTATGGCTACACCTTC.

The rearrangement uses TRBV28 and TRBJ1-1; D is unclear. The V end was cut by 6 bases, the J end by 0 bases, with 8 bases between. Germline-derived CDR1 and CDR2 are MDHEN and SYDVKM. CDR3 length: 13 residues. CDR3 region: CASRQKMNTEAFF. The CDR3 bases are TGTGCCAGCAGACAAAAAATGAACACTGAAGCTTTCTTT.

The V gene is TRBV28, the J gene TRBJ2-2; no definite D call. The V gene's germline CDR1 is MDHEN and CDR2 SYDVKM. The germline V and J ends were trimmed by 3 bases and 1 base, with 9 bases remaining between them. This CDR3 has 15 residues. As DNA, the CDR3 is TGTGCCAGCAGTTTTTCTACAGTGAACACCGGGGAGCTGTTTTTT. It is translated as CASSFSTVNTGELFF. Looking up the rest from reference TRBV28 and TRBJ2-2 gives the full variable domain: DVKVTQSSRYLVKRTGEKVFLECVQDMDHENMFWYRQDPGLGLRLIYFSYDVKMKEKGDIPEGYSVSREKKERFSLILESASTNQTSMYLCASSFSTVNTGELFFGEGSRLTVL.

The CDR3 coding sequence is TGTGCCAGCTCACCACCCATGACAGGGTCGGTGCTCGAGCAGTACTTC. This codes for CASSPPMTGSVLEQYF. This chain connects TRBV18 to TRBJ2-7; TRBD1 matches 7 bases. The CDR3 runs 16 residues. Unmatched junction bases numbered 11, after V lost 0 bases and J lost 6 bases. CDR1 is KGHSH, CDR2 LQKENI, per germline. Together with reference TRBV18 and TRBJ2-7, the CDR3 gives the full variable domain: NAGVMQNPRHLVRRRGQEARLRCSPMKGHSHVYWYRQLPEEGLKFMVYLQKENIIDESGMPKERFSAEFPKEGPSILRIQQVVRGDSAAYFCASSPPMTGSVLEQYFGPGTRLTVT.

This rearrangement joins TRBV30 to TRBJ2-5, with D maybe TRBD2 (6 bases). V was shortened by 2 bases and J by 11 bases, with 18 bases between the two germline ends. The CDR3 runs 13 residues. Per germline, CDR1 GTSNPN and CDR2 SVGIG (reference sequence). CDR3 sequence: CAWSPTGTGEQYF. The CDR3 DNA reads TGTGCCTGGAGTCCTACCGGGACGGGGGAGCAGTACTTC.

This clone was counted a single time. The rearrangement joins TRBV7-3 to TRBJ1-1, with 10 bases that match TRBD1. The CDR3 covers 13 residues. CDR1 SGHTA and CDR2 FQGTGA come from the germline V gene. Unmatched junction bases numbered 3, after V lost 6 bases and J lost 5 bases. The CDR3 protein is CASRKDRGTEAFF. In DNA form, the CDR3 reads TGTGCCAGCAGAAAGGACAGGGGGACTGAAGCTTTCTTT.

The V call is TRBV9, the J call TRBJ2-3; tentative D call: TRBD2 (6 bases). The CDR3 is made up of 14 amino acids. Germline V gene data show CDR1 as SGDLS and CDR2 as YYNGEE. The germline V and J ends were trimmed by 0 bases and 10 bases, with 15 bases remaining between them. Here the CDR3 DNA reads TGTGCCAGCAGCGTAGCTGGGGCTAGCGTGGCGCAGTATTTT. Encoded protein: CASSVAGASVAQYF.

The chain employs TRBV6-5 and TRBJ2-1, with D perhaps matching TRBD1 (7 bases). The germline V and J ends were trimmed by 6 bases and 10 bases, with 22 bases remaining between them. Germline V gene sequence: CDR1 MNHEY, CDR2 SVGAGI. The CDR3 contains 15 residues. The CDR3 nucleotides are TGTGCCAGCAGCCCAGGGGGGACAATGAGGTCGGAGCAGTTCTTC. This codes for CASSPGGTMRSEQFF.

V gene TRBV25-1 combines with J gene TRBJ1-1, with D possibly being TRBD1 (6 bases). Looked up from germline, CDR1 is MGHDK and CDR2 is SYGVNS. The V and J ends lost 7 bases and 3 bases respectively, with 27 bases between them. This CDR3 comprises 18 residues. This chain's CDR3 is CASTRGDTGILVDTEAFF. The CDR3 nucleotides are TGTGCCAGCACCCGAGGCGATACAGGGATTTTAGTGGACACTGAAGCTTTCTTT.

V usage is TRBV11-3 and J usage is TRBJ1-1; tentative D call: TRBD1 (5 bases). Per the germline V gene, CDR1 is SGHNT and CDR2 is YENEEA. V shed 3 bases and J shed 1 base, with 6 bases lying between them. CDR3 length: 13 residues. The CDR3 nucleotides read TGTGCCAGCAGCTTGGGGGGGAACACTGAAGCTTTCTTT. Its translation: CASSLGGNTEAFF.

The genes are TRBV5-4 and TRBJ2-7; 13 nucleotides align to TRBD2. CDR1 is SGHNT and CDR2 is YYREEE in the germline V gene (reference sequence). V shed 5 bases, J shed 2 bases, and the junction held 10 bases outside the gene matches. The CDR3 has 17 amino acids. The CDR3, as DNA: TGTGCCAGCAGTCCCCGAGGTGGGACTAGCGGGGCCTACGAGCAGTACTTC. Translation gives CASSPRGGTSGAYEQYF.

The DNA for the CDR3 is TGCGCCAGCAGCTTGGGTCGGGGGGCAAGGGAGACCCAGTACTTC. It encodes CASSLGRGARETQYF. The V call is TRBV5-1, the J call TRBJ2-5, with D perhaps matching TRBD2 (7 bases). This CDR3 is 15 amino acids long. V lost 0 bases, J lost 5 bases, and 14 bases lay in between. The germline V gene encodes CDR1 SGHRS and CDR2 YFSETQ.

The rearrangement uses TRBV9 and TRBJ2-1; 10 bases are shared with TRBD2. Germline lookup yields CDR1 SGDLS and CDR2 YYNGEE. Trimming removed 2 bases from V and 6 bases from J; junction bases left unmatched: 8. The CDR3 is 16 amino acids. CDR3 DNA sequence: TGTGCCAGCAGCGTCGATCTAGCGGGGGTCCGCAATGAGCAGTTCTTC. Protein sequence: CASSVDLAGVRNEQFF.